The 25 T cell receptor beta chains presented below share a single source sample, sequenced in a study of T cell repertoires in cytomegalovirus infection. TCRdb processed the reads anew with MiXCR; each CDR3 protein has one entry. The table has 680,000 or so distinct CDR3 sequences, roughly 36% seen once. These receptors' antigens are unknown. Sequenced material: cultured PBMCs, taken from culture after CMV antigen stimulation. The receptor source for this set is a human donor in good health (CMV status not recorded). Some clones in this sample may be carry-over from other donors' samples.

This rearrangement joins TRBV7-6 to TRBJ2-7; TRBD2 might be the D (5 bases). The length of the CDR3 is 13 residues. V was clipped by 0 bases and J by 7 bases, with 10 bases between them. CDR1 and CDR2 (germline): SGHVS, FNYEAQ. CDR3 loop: CASSLASVGEQYF. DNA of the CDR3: TGTGCCAGCAGCTTAGCTAGCGTGGGGGAGCAGTACTTC.

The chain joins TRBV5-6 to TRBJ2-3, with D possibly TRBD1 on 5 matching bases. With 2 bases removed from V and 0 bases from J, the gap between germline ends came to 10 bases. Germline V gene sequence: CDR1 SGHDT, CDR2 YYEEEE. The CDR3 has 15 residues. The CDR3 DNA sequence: TGTGCCAGCAGCTTCGAGACAGATAGCACAGATACGCAGTATTTT. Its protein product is CASSFETDSTDTQYF.

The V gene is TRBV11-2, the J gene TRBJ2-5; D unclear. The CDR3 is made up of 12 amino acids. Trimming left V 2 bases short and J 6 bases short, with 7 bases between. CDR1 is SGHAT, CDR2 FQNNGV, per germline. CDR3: CASSLHLKTQYF. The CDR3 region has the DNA TGTGCCAGCAGCTTACACCTGAAGACCCAGTACTTC.

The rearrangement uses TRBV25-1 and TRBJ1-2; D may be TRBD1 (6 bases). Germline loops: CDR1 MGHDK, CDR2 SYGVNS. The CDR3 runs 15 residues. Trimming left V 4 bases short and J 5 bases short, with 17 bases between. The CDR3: CASSGRSGARYGYTF. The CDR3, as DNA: TGTGCCAGCAGTGGAAGATCAGGGGCCCGTTATGGCTACACCTTC.

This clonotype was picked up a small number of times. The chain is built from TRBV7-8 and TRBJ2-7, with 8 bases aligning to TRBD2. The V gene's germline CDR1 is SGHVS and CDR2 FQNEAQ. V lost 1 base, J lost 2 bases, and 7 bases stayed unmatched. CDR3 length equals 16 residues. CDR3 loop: CASSLVVASGPYEQYF. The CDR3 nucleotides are TGTGCCAGCAGCTTAGTTGTGGCTAGCGGGCCCTACGAGCAGTACTTC.

In DNA form, the CDR3 reads TGCGCCAGCAGCCGGCGCAGGAGCCATCACCTCAATGAGCAGTTCTTC. Translated, it gives CASSRRRSHHLNEQFF. The V and J genes are TRBV4-3 and TRBJ2-1; D gene uncertain. Trimming took off 4 bases at V and 6 bases at J, with 19 bases between the two ends. CDR1 LGHNA and CDR2 YSLEER come from the germline V gene. The CDR3 consists of 16 residues.

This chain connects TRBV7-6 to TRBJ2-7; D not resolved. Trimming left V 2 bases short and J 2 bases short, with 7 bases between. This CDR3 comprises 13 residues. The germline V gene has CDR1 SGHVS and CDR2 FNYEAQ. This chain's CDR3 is CASSLSSPYEQYF. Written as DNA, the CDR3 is TGTGCCAGCAGCTTAAGCAGTCCCTACGAGCAGTACTTC.

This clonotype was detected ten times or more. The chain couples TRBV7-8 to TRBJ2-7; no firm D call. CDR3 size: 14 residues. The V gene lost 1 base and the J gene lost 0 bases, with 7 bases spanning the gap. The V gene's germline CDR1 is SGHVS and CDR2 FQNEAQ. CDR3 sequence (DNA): TGTGCCAGCAGCTTAGACGGCCGCTCCTACGAGCAGTACTTC. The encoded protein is CASSLDGRSYEQYF.

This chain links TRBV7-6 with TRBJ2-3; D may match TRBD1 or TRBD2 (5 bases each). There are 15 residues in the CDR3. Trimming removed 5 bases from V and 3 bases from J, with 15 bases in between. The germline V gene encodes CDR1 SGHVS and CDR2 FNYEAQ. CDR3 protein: CASSASGRTTDTQYF. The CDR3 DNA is TGTGCCAGCAGCGCATCGGGACGGACGACAGATACGCAGTATTTT.

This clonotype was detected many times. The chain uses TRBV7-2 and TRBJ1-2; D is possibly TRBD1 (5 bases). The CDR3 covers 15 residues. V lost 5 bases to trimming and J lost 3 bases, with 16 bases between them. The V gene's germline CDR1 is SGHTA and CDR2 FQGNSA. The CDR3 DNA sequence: TGTGCCAGCAGCCATGGTGGGACCCGGGACTATGGCTACACCTTC. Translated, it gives CASSHGGTRDYGYTF.

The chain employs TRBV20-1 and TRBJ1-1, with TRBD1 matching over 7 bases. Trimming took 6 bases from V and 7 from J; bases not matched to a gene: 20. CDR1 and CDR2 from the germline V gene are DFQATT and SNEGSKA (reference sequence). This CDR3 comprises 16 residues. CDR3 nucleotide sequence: TGCAGTGCCTATTCCATCACCGGGACAGCTAAACATGAAGCTTTCTTT. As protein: CSAYSITGTAKHEAFF.

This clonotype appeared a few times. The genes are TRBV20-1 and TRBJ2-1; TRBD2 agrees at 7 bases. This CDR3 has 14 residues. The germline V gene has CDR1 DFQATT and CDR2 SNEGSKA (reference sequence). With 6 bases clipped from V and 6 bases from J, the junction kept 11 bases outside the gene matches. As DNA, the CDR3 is TGCAGTGCCCGGCCTAGCGGCAATGTCAATGAGCAGTTCTTC. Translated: CSARPSGNVNEQFF.

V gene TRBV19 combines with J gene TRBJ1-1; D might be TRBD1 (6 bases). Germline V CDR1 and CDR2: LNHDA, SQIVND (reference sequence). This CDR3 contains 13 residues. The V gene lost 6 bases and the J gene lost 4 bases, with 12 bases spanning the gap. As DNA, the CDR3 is TGTGCCAGTAGATCGGAGGGGGGCACTGAAGCTTTCTTT. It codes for CASRSEGGTEAFF.

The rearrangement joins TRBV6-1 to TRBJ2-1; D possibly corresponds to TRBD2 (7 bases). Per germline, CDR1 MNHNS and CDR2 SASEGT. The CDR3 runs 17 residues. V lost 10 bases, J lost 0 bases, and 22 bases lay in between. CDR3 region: CATSTGGGLSSYNEQFF. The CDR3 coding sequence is TGTGCCACCTCGACTGGGGGGGGGCTGAGCTCCTACAATGAGCAGTTCTTC.

CDR3 in amino acids: CASGPYEQYF. For the CDR3, the DNA is TGTGCCAGTGGGCCTTACGAGCAGTACTTC. J is TRBJ2-7 and V is TRBV7-6; D is unclear. V dropped 9 bases and J dropped 4 bases, with 7 bases sitting between them. Germline V gene lookup returns CDR1 SGHVS and CDR2 FNYEAQ. The CDR3 loop spans 10 amino acids.

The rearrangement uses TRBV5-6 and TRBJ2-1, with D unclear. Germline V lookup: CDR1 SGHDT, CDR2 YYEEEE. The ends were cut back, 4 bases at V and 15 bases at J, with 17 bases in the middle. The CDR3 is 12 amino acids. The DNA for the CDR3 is TGTGCCAGCAGCGCAAGAAACCCGGTCCCGTTCTTC. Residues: CASSARNPVPFF.

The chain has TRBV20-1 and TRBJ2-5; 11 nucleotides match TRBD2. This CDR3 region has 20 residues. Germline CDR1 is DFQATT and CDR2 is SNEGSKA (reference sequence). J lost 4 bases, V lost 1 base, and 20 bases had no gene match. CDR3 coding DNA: TGCAGTGCTAGAGCACCCTCCGGGACTAGCGGACGAACATCCCCAGAGACCCAGTACTTC. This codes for CSARAPSGTSGRTSPETQYF.

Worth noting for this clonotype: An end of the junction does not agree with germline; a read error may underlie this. The CDR3 sequence is CASSLEGHHTDTQYF. The CDR3 DNA reads TGTGCCAGCAGTTTAGAGGGGCACCACACAGATACGCAGTATTTT. This chain uses TRBV7-6 with TRBJ2-3; D is possibly TRBD1 or TRBD2 (5 bases each). CDR1 SGHVS and CDR2 FNYEAQ come from the germline V gene. The CDR3 extends over 15 amino acids.

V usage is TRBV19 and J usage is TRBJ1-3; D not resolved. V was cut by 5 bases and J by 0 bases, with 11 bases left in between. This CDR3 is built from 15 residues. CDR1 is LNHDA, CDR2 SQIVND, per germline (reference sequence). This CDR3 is CASSDLLRSGNTIYF. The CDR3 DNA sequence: TGTGCCAGTAGTGACCTTCTTCGCTCTGGAAACACCATATATTTT.

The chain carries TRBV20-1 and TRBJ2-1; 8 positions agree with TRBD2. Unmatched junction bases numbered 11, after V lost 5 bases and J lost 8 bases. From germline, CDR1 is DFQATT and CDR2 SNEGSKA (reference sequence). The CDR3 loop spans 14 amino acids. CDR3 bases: TGCAGTGCTTTTATAGCGGGGACTATGGATGAGCAGTTCTTC. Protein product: CSAFIAGTMDEQFF.

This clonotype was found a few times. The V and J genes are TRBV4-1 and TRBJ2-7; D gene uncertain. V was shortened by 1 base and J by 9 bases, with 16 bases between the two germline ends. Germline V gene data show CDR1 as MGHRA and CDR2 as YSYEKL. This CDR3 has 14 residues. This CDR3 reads CASSQGELVSLQYF. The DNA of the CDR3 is TGCGCCAGCAGCCAAGGAGAATTGGTTAGTTTGCAGTACTTC.

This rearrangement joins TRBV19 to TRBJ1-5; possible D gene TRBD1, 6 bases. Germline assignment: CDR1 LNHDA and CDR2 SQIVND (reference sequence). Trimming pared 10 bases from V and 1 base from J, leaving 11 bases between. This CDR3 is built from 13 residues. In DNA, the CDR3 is TGTGCCACCTCGGACAGCAGCAATCAGCCCCAGCATTTT. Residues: CATSDSSNQPQHF.

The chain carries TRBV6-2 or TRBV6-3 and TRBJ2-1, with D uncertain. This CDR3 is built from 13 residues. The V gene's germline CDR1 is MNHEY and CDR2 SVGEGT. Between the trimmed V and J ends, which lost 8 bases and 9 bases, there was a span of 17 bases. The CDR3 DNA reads TGTGCCAGCGCCCTATCGAGCATCGGTGAGCAGTTCTTC. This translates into CASALSSIGEQFF.

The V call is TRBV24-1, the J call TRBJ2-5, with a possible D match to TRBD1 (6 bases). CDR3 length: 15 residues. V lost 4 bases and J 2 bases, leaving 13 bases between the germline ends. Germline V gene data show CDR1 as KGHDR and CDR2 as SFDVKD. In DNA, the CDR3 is TGTGCCACCAGTGAATCCGGGACACATCAAGAGACCCAGTACTTC. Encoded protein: CATSESGTHQETQYF.

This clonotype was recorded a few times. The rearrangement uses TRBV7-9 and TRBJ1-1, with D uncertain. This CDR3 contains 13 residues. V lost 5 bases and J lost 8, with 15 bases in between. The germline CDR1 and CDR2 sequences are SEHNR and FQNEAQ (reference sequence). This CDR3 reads CASSLPSSIEAFF. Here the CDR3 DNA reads TGTGCCAGCAGCCTGCCTAGCTCCATAGAAGCTTTCTTT.